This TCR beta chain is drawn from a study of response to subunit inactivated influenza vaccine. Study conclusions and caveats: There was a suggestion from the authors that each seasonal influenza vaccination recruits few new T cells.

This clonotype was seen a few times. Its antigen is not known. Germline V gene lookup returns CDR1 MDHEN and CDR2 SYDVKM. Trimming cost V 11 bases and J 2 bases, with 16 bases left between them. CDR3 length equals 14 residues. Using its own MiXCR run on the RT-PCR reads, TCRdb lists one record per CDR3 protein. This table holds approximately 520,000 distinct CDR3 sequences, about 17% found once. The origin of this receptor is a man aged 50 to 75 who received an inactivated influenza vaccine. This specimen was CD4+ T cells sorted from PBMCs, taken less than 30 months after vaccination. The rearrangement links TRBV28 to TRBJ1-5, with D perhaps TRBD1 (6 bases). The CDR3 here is CAGSSDSRNQPQHF. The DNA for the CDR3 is TGTGCCGGGAGCTCGGACAGTCGCAATCAGCCCCAGCATTTT.